The rows below give T cell receptor beta chains drawn from one sample of a study of shared clonotypes between healthy human individuals. The data were produced by immunoSEQ multiplex PCR, yet TCRdb's version contains in-frame clones alone and is incomplete. This sample has about 560,000 clones; around three quarters occur once, and the top ten carry 12%. What was sequenced was PBMCs. These receptors came from a woman in her thirties or forties in good health. Some clones in this sample may be carry-over from other donors' samples. Each CDR3 is given without its conserved first and last residue. Some rows mark clone size as missing; the rest say once, few, many or name a class of expanded clone.

12	TRBJ2-1	once	TRBV30	AWRTRTGYNEQF
12	TRBJ1-2	.	TRBV5-1	ASSSTGTNYGYT
12	TRBJ2-5	few	TRBV28	ASRPMSGIETQY
13	TRBJ1-6	.	TRBV6-6	ASSYSGGENSPLH
13	TRBJ1-5	.	TRBV2	ASNRIAAGGQPQH
11	TRBJ1-2	.	TRBV28	ASSLSGGSGYT
12	TRBJ2-7	.	TRBV28	ASSPGGPGSEQY
14	TRBJ2-5	.	TRBV7-2	ASSSALAGVRETQY
11	TRBJ2-7	.	TRBV5-3	ASSPTRWTEQY
11	TRBJ1-4	few	TRBV29-1	SVWTGGNEKLF
12	TRBJ2-6	.	TRBV7-9	ASSHKSGANVLT
12	TRBJ2-1	few	TRBV2	AGGGSSSYNEQF
14	TRBJ1-1	.	TRBV7-8	ASSPQTRTGGTEAF
14	TRBJ2-3	.	TRBV27	ASSLGPDSTTDTQY
13	TRBJ2-7	.	TRBV5-1	ASSPGSGISYEQY
10	TRBJ1-1	once	TRBV10-2	ASRTLNTEAF
14	TRBJ1-2	.	TRBV7-2	ASSPISGLPAYGYT
15	TRBJ2-5	.	TRBV4-1	ASSQGWGLGRGETQY
10	TRBJ1-4	once	TRBV27	ASSPSRGKLF
10	TRBJ2-7	.	TRBV29-1	SVELASLEQY
12	TRBJ1-1	.	TRBV2	ASSNRVENTEAF
9	TRBJ1-1	.	TRBV2	ASRAWVEAF